This is a list of T cell receptor beta chains from one sample in a study of T cells after yellow fever vaccination. TCRdb fed the 5' RACE reads into MiXCR, producing one record per CDR3 protein. The table has roughly 170,000 distinct CDR3 sequences, 9.3% seen once. This material consisted of CD8+ T cells sorted from PBMCs, taken 45 days after the yellow fever booster vaccination. The receptors come from a young man who received the YFV17D yellow fever vaccine. The conserved cysteine and the conserved F or W are not part of the CDR3 here. The order of the fields is CDR3 protein, J gene, V gene.

CDR3 protein: ASSQASGSYNEQF
J gene: TRBJ2-1
V gene: TRBV4-1

CDR3 protein: ASSLRETGYDEQF
J gene: TRBJ2-1
V gene: TRBV11-3

CDR3 protein: ASSRGTGGFYEQY
J gene: TRBJ2-7
V gene: TRBV4-3

CDR3 protein: ASSSEPGGAGTQY
J gene: TRBJ2-5
V gene: TRBV7-2

CDR3 protein: ASSQDSPSKADPYNSPLH
J gene: TRBJ1-6
V gene: TRBV4-2

CDR3 protein: ASSNQRTGAKLNEQF
J gene: TRBJ2-1
V gene: TRBV7-9

CDR3 protein: ASSSSGGAIDTQY
J gene: TRBJ2-3
V gene: TRBV7-3

CDR3 protein: ASSASYEQY
J gene: TRBJ2-7
V gene: TRBV12-3/TRBV12-4

CDR3 protein: ASSYGQRNTQY
J gene: TRBJ2-3
V gene: TRBV6-5

CDR3 protein: ASRLEDKGQETQY
J gene: TRBJ2-5
V gene: TRBV27

CDR3 protein: ASSETFSGNTIY
J gene: TRBJ1-3
V gene: TRBV4-1